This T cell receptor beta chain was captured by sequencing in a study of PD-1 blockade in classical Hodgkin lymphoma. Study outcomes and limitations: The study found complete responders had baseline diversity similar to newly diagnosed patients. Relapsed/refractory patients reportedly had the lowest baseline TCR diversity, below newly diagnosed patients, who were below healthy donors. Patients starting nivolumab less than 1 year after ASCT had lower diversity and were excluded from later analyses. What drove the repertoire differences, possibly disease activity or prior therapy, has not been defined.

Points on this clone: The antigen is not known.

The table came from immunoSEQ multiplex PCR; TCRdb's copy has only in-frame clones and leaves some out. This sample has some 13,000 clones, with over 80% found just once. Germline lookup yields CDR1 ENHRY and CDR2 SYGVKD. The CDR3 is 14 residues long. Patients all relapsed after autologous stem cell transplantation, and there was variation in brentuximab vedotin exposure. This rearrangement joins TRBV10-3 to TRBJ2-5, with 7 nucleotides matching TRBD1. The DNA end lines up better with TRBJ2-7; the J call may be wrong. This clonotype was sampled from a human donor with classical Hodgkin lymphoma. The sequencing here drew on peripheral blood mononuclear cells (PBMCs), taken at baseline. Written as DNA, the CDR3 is TGTGCCATCAGTGGCCGGGACAGTATCCACGAGCAGTACTTC. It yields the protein CAISGRDSIHEQYF.